Following are 16 T cell receptor beta chains from one sample sequenced in a study of OX40 agonist ivuxolimab in advanced cancers. The table came from immunoSEQ multiplex PCR; TCRdb's copy has only in-frame clones and leaves some out. The data hold under 85,000 clones, with 80% to 90% observed a single time. Sequenced material: CD4+ or CD8+ T cells sorted from blood, taken in a trial of the OX40 agonist ivuxolimab. Source of these receptors: an adult with an advanced solid tumor such as melanoma, head and neck, liver or kidney cancer.

This clone was recorded once. The chain carries TRBV11-1 and TRBJ2-2; no clear D. Trimming shortened V by 1 base and J by 4 bases, and 7 bases separated the two germline ends. The CDR3 is 14 amino acids. The germline gives CDR1 SGHAT, CDR2 FQDESV (reference sequence). CDR3 coding DNA: TGTGCCAGCAGCTTAGAAGAGATCACCGGGGAGCTGTTTTTT. Translation: CASSLEEITGELFF. Full variable domain (remainder filled in from reference TRBV11-1 and TRBJ2-2): EAEVAQSPRYKITEKSQAVAFWCDPISGHATLYWYRQILGQGPELLVQFQDESVVDDSQLPKDRFSAERLKGVDSTLKIQPAELGDSAMYLCASSLEEITGELFFGEGSRLTVL.

This clone showed up just once. The CDR3 DNA sequence: TGTGCCTGGAGTGTACTTGGGGGGCGCGTAAGATCTGGGGCCAACGTCCTGACTTTC. Amino acids: CAWSVLGGRVRSGANVLTF. The gene calls are TRBV30 and TRBJ2-6; D might be TRBD1 or TRBD2, each matching 6 bases. The CDR3 spans 19 residues. V lost 0 bases, J lost 1 base, and 19 bases lay in between. The V gene's germline CDR1 is GTSNPN and CDR2 SVGIG (reference sequence).

This rearrangement joins TRBV29-1 to TRBJ1-2; 10 positions match TRBD1. CDR1 and CDR2 from the germline V gene are SQVTM and ANQGSEA. The CDR3 has 15 amino acids. The junction had 8 bases not matched to a gene; V was cut back by 2 bases and J by 5 bases. CDR3 nucleotide sequence: TGCAGCGTTGAATGGGACAGGGGTTCGAGGTATGGCTACACCTTC. This translates into CSVEWDRGSRYGYTF.

The genes are TRBV19 and TRBJ1-5; no definite D call. The CDR3 length is 15 residues. V lost 0 bases and J 11 bases, leaving 17 bases between the germline ends. Germline-derived CDR1 and CDR2 are LNHDA and SQIVND (reference sequence). The CDR3, as DNA: TGTGCCAGTAGTATAGATCCCCACACCGGTCGGACCCAGCATTTT. Its protein product is CASSIDPHTGRTQHF.

This clone was detected only once. The chain joins TRBV7-2 to TRBJ2-2; tentatively, D is TRBD1 or TRBD2 (6 bases each). V lost 7 bases, J lost 4 bases, and 16 bases lay in between. This CDR3 region has 15 residues. Germline V gene lookup returns CDR1 SGHTA and CDR2 FQGNSA. The CDR3 loop is CASTYKGGGTGELFF. The CDR3 nucleotides read TGTGCCAGCACCTACAAGGGGGGCGGCACCGGGGAGCTGTTTTTT.

This clone appeared a single time. The rearrangement links TRBV7-2 to TRBJ2-2, with 9 bases that match TRBD2. This CDR3 comprises 16 residues. CDR1 and CDR2 from the germline V gene are SGHTA and FQGNSA. The V gene end was trimmed by 4 bases and the J gene end by 1 base; junction bases not matched to a gene: 4. In nucleotides, the CDR3 is TGTGCCAGCAGCTCGACTAGCGGAGGGAACACCGGGGAGCTGTTTTTT. Its protein product is CASSSTSGGNTGELFF.

As for this clone: This specimen includes other DNA sequences encoding the same CDR3. The chain uses TRBV7-2 and TRBJ1-1; D not certain. The CDR3 covers 15 residues. CDR1 is SGHTA, CDR2 FQGNSA, per germline. The germline V and J ends were trimmed by 1 base and 0 bases, with 9 bases remaining between them. This chain's CDR3 is CASSLGMDMNTEAFF. CDR3 nucleotides: TGTGCCAGCAGCTTAGGGATGGATATGAACACTGAAGCTTTCTTT.

This sequence joins TRBV6-1 and TRBJ2-7; 9 positions agree with TRBD2. Germline assignment: CDR1 MNHNS and CDR2 SASEGT. This CDR3 spans 18 amino acids. After removal of 4 bases from V and 3 bases from J, the junction contained 16 bases not matched to a gene. As DNA, the CDR3 is TGTGCCAGCAGTGGTCGGGGTAGCGGGAGACTCGCTTTCTACGAGCAGTACTTC. Its protein is CASSGRGSGRLAFYEQYF.

This clone was seen a single time. This sequence joins TRBV5-4 and TRBJ2-5; 7 nucleotides line up with TRBD1. The CDR3 consists of 14 residues. Germline V CDR1 and CDR2: SGHNT, YYREEE (reference sequence). Unmatched junction bases numbered 8, after V lost 4 bases and J lost 5 bases. The DNA of the CDR3 is TGTGCCAGCAGCCCTGACAGGGTCTCGGAGACCCAGTACTTC. Protein sequence: CASSPDRVSETQYF.

The chain employs TRBV27 and TRBJ1-1; 12 nucleotides agree with TRBD1. V was clipped by 1 base and J by 4 bases; unmatched bases: 4. The V gene's germline CDR1 is MNHEY and CDR2 SMNVEV (reference sequence). The CDR3 has 16 amino acids. This CDR3 reads CASSLYMGQGATEAFF. DNA for the CDR3: TGTGCCAGCAGTTTATATATGGGACAGGGGGCCACTGAAGCTTTCTTT.

This rearrangement joins TRBV2 to TRBJ1-5; D is possibly TRBD1 (6 bases). Germline-derived CDR1 and CDR2 are SNHLY and FYNNEI. Trimming took 5 bases from V and 6 from J, leaving 11 bases between them. This CDR3 has 13 residues. As DNA, the CDR3 is TGTGCCAGCAGTACAGGGACGGCTCAGCCCCAGCATTTT. This translates into CASSTGTAQPQHF. The full variable domain, completed using reference TRBV2 and TRBJ1-5, is EPEVTQTPSHQVTQMGQEVILRCVPISNHLYFYWYRQILGQKVEFLVSFYNNEISEKSEIFDDQFSVERPDGSNFTLKIRSTKLEDSAMYFCASSTGTAQPQHFGDGTRLSIL.

The chain uses TRBV4-1 and TRBJ1-1; TRBD1 agrees at 7 bases. CDR3 length equals 16 residues. Looked up from germline, CDR1 is MGHRA and CDR2 is YSYEKL. Trimming removed 0 bases from V and 5 bases from J; junction bases left unmatched: 9. CDR3: CASSQDSARGRTEAFF. In nucleotides, the CDR3 is TGCGCCAGCAGCCAAGATAGTGCCAGGGGGAGGACTGAAGCTTTCTTT.

The CDR3 spells CASSRTGDSPLHF. The CDR3 region has the DNA TGTGCCAGCAGCCGAACAGGGGATTCACCCCTCCACTTT. The V call is TRBV7-3, the J call TRBJ1-6; 7 bases are shared with TRBD1. Trimming at V came to 5 bases and at J to 8 bases, leaving 3 bases not matched to a gene. Per germline, CDR1 SGHTA and CDR2 FQGTGA. The CDR3 totals 13 residues.

The chain uses TRBV6-5 and TRBJ1-1, with D tentatively TRBD1 (5 bases). Trimming stripped 6 bases from V and 2 bases from J, with 13 bases between. The CDR3 extends over 14 amino acids. Germline CDR1 and CDR2: MNHEY and SVGAGI. The CDR3 region is CASRGGRANTEAFF. In DNA, the CDR3 is TGTGCCAGCAGGGGGGGACGGGCAAACACTGAAGCTTTCTTT.

The V and J genes are TRBV6-1 and TRBJ2-3; a weak D match, TRBD2 (5 bases). V was pared by 1 base and J by 4 bases, with 15 bases between. This CDR3 is built from 16 residues. The V gene's germline CDR1 is MNHNS and CDR2 SASEGT. CDR3 amino acids: CASSEGSTRRADTQYF. CDR3 coding DNA: TGTGCCAGCAGTGAAGGAAGTACTAGGCGGGCAGATACGCAGTATTTT.

The gene calls are TRBV6-5 and TRBJ1-3; a possible D gene is TRBD1 (6 bases). Germline assignment: CDR1 MNHEY and CDR2 SVGAGI. The V gene lost 2 bases and the J gene lost 1 base, with 12 bases spanning the gap. There are 16 residues in the CDR3. CDR3 coding DNA: TGTGCCAGCAGTTACCATCGGGGGCTGTCTGGAAACACCATATATTTT. Translated, it gives CASSYHRGLSGNTIYF.